Reported below is one TCR beta chain. Its antigen is unidentified. Graft tissue processing released intraepithelial and lamina propria lymphocytes. CDR1 is KGHSH and CDR2 is LQKENI in the germline V gene. The CDR3 length is 13 residues. The V end lost 6 bases, the J end lost 5 bases, and 13 bases lay between the germline ends. This table comes from immunoSEQ multiplex PCR, and its TCRdb copy is limited to in-frame clones, with some not included. This sample has some 15,000 clones, with under 70% found just once. The data derive from a study of graft-versus-host responses after intestinal transplantation. Background on the study: The study gave all recipients anti-thymocyte globulin induction, then tacrolimus and steroids for two to three years.

Study observations and caveats: Allograft graft-versus-host to host-versus-graft clonal ratios ran high in patients with graft-donor T cell macrochimerism. GvH clones surfaced in recipient marrow, some emerging earlier in ileum or blood. Peak GvH clone levels in circulation were associated with early post-transplant HvG declines.

The sample in question was ileum tissue, obtained 674 days after intestinal transplantation. This chain joins TRBV18 and TRBJ2-5, with a tentative D call TRBD1 (6 bases). This clonotype was sampled from a human patient who received an intestinal transplant, so some T cells may come from the graft donor. The CDR3 bases are TGTGCCAGCTCGCCAGGGGCCGGGGAGACCCAGTACTTC. It encodes CASSPGAGETQYF.